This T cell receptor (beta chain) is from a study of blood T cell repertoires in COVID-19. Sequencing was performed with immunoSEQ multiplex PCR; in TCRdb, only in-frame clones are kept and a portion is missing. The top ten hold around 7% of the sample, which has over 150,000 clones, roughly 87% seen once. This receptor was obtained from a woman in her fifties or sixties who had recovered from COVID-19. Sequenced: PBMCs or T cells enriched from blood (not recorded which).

The CDR3 loop is CASSAHRNYEQYF. DNA for the CDR3: TGTGCCAGCAGCGCGCACAGGAATTACGAGCAGTACTTC. This chain uses TRBV21-1 with TRBJ2-7; the D call TRBD1 from the table was never checked on the DNA. TRBV21-1 is a pseudogene. The CDR3 totals 13 residues.